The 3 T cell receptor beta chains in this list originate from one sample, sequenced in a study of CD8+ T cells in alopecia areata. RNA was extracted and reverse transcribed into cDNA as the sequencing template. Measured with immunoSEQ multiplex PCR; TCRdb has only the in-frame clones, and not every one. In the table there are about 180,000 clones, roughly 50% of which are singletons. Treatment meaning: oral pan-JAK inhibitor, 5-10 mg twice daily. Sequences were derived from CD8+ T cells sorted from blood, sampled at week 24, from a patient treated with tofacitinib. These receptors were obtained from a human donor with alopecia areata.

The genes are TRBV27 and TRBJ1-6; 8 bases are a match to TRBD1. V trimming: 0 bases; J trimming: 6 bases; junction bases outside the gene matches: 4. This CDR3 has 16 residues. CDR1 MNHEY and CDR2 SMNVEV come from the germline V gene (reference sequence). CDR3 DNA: TGTGCCAGCAGTTTATCTTGGGGACAGGTTAATTCACCCCTCCACTTT. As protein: CASSLSWGQVNSPLHF.

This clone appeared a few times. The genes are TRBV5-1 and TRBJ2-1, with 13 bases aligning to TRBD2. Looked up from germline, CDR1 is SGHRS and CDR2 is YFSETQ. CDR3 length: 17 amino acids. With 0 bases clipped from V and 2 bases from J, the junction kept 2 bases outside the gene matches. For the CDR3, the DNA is TGCGCCAGCAGCTTGGCCGGACTAGCGGGGGCCTACAATGAGCAGTTCTTC. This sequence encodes CASSLAGLAGAYNEQFF. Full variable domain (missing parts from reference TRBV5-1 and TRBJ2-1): KAGVTQTPRYLIKTRGQQVTLSCSPISGHRSVSWYQQTPGQGLQFLFEYFSETQRNKGNFPGRFSGRQFSNSRSEMNVSTLELGDSALYLCASSLAGLAGAYNEQFFGPGTRLTVL.

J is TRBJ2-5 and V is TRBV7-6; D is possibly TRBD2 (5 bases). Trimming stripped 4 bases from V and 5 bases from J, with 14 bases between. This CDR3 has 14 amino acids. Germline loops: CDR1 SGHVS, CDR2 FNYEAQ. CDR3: CASSSIGEGETQYF. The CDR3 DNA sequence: TGTGCCAGCAGCTCCATCGGGGAAGGGGAGACCCAGTACTTC.